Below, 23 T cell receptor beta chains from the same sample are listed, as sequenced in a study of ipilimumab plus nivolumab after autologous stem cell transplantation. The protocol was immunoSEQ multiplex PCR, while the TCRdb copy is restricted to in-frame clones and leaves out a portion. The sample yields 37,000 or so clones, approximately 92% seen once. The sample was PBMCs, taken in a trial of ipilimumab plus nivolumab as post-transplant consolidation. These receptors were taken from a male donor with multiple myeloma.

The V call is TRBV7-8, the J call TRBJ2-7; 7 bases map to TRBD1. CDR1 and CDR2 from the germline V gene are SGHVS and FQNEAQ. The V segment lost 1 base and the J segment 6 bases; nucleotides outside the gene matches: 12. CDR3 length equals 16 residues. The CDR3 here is CASSLGDSRSGPEQYF. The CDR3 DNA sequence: TGTGCCAGCAGCTTAGGGGACAGTAGGAGCGGTCCCGAGCAGTACTTC.

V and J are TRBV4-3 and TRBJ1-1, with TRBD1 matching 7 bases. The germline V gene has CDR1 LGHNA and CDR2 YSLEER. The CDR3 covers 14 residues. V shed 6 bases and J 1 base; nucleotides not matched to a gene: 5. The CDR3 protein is CASSTTGRNTEAFF. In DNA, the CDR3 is TGCGCCAGCAGTACGACAGGGCGGAACACTGAAGCTTTCTTT.

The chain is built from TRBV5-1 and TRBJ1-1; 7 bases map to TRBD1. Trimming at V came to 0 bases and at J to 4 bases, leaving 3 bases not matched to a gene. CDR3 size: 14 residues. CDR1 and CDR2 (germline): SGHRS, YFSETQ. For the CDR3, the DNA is TGCGCCAGCAGCTTGGAAAGGGGGCGCACTGAAGCTTTCTTT. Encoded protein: CASSLERGRTEAFF.

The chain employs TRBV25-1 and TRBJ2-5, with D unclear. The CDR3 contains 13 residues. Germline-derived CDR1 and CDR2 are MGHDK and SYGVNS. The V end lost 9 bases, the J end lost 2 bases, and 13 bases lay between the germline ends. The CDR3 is CASRTTPQETQYF. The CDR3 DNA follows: TGTGCCAGTCGAACAACGCCTCAAGAGACCCAGTACTTC.

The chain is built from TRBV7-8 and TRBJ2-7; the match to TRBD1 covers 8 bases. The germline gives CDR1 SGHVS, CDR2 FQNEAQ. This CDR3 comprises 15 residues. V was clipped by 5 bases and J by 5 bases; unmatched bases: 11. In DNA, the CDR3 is TGTGCCAGCAGCCCGTCGGGACAGGACGGGCACGAGCAGTACTTC. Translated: CASSPSGQDGHEQYF.

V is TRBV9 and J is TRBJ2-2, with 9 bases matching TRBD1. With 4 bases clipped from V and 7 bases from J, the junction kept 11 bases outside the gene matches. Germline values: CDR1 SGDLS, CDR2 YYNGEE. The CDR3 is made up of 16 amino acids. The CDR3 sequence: CASSQGQGIPFGELFF. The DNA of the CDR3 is TGTGCCAGCAGCCAAGGACAGGGGATCCCCTTCGGGGAGCTGTTTTTT.

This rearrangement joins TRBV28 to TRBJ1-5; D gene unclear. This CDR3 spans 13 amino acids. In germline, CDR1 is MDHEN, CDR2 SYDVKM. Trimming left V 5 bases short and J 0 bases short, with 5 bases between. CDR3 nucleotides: TGTGCCAGCAGTAGTTTTAGCAATCAGCCCCAGCATTTT. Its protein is CASSSFSNQPQHF.

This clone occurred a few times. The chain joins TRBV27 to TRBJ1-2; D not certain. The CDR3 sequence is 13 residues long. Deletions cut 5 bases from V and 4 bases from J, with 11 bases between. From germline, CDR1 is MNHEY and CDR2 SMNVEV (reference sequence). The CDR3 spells CASSLGRTYGYTF. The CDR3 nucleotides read TGTGCCAGCAGTCTCGGCAGGACCTATGGCTACACCTTC.

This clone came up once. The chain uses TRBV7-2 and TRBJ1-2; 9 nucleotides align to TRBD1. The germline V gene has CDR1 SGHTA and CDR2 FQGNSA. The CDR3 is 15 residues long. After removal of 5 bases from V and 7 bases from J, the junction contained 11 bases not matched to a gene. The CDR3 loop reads CASSPHGTGSGGYTF. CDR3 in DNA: TGTGCCAGCAGCCCACATGGGACAGGGTCTGGTGGCTACACCTTC.

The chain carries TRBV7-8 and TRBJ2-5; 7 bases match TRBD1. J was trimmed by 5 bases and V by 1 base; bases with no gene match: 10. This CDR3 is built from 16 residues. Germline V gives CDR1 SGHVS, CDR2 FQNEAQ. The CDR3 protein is CASSLDRRGRGETQYF. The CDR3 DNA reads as TGTGCCAGCAGCTTAGATCGAAGGGGGCGTGGGGAGACCCAGTACTTC.

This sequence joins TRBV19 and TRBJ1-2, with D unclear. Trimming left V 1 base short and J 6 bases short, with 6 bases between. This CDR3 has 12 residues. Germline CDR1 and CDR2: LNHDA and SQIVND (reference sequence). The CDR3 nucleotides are TGTGCCAGTAGTATAGGGGCAAATGGCTACACCTTC. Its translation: CASSIGANGYTF.

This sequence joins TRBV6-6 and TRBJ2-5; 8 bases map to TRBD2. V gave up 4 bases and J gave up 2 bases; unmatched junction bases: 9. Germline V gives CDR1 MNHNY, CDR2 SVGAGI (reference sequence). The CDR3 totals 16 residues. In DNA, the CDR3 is TGTGCCAGCAGTTTTGGCCCCCGGGGGGGTCAAGAGACCCAGTACTTC. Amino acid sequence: CASSFGPRGGQETQYF.

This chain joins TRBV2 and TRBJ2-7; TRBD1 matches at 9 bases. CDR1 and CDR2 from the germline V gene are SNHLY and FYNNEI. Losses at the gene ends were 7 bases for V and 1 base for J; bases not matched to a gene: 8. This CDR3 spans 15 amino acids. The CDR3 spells CASIGTGSGSYEQYF. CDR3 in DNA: TGTGCCAGCATTGGGACAGGGAGTGGGTCCTACGAGCAGTACTTC.

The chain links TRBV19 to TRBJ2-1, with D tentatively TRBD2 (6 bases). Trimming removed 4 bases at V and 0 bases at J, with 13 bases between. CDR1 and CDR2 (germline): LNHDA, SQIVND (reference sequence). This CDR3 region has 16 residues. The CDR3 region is CASSTPSASSYNEQFF. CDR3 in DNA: TGTGCCAGTAGTACCCCTAGCGCGAGCTCCTACAATGAGCAGTTCTTC.

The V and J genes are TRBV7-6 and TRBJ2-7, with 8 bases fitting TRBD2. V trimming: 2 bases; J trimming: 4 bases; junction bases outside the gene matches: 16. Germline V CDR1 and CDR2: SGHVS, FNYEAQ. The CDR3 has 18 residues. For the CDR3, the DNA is TGTGCCAGCAGCTTAAGCCCTCTCAGCGGGAGCGTCCGATACGAGCAGTACTTC. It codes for CASSLSPLSGSVRYEQYF.

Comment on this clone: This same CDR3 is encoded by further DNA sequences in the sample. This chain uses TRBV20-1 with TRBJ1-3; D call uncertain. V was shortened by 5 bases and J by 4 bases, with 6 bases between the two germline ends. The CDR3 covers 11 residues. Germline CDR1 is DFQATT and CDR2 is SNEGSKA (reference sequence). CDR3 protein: CSAYSGNTIYF. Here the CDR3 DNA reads TGCAGTGCTTATAGCGGAAACACCATATATTTT.

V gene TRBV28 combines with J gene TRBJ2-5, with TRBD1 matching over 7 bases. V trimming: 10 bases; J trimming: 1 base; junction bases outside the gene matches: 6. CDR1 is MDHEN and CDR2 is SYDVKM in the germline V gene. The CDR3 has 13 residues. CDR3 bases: TGTGCCACCTCGGGACAGACCCAAGAGACCCAGTACTTC. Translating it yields CATSGQTQETQYF.

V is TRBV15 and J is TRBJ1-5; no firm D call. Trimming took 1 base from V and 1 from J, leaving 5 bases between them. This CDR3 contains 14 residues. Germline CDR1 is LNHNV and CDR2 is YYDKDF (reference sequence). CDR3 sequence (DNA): TGTGCCACCAGCAGAGTGGGAAGCAATCAGCCCCAGCATTTT. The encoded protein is CATSRVGSNQPQHF.

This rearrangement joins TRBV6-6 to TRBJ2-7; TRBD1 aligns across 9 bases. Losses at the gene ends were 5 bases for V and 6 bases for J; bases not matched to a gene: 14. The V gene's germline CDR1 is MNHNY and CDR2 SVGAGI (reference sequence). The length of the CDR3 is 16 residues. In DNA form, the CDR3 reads TGTGCCAGCAGTCCGACATCCGGGACAGGGTCCCTCGAGCAGTACTTC. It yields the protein CASSPTSGTGSLEQYF.

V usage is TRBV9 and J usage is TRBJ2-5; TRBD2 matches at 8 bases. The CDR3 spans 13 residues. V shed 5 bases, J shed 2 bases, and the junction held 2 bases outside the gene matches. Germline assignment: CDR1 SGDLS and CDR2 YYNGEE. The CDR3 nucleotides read TGTGCCAGCAGTGGGACTAGTCAAGAGACCCAGTACTTC. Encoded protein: CASSGTSQETQYF.

The CDR3 nucleotides read TGTGCCAGTAGCCCCCGGGGTAGCGGGAGTAGCAATGAGCAGTTCTTC. It yields the protein CASSPRGSGSSNEQFF. The rearrangement uses TRBV19 and TRBJ2-1; 9 nucleotides align to TRBD2. The germline V gene has CDR1 LNHDA and CDR2 SQIVND (reference sequence). The CDR3 is made up of 16 amino acids. The V and J ends lost 6 bases and 6 bases, in that order; junction bases with no gene match: 12.

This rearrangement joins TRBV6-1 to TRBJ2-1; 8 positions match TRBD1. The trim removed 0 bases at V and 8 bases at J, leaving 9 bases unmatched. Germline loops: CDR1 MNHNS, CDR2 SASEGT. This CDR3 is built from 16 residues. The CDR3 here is CASSEAPAGGRYEQFF. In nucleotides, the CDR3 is TGTGCCAGCAGTGAAGCGCCGGCAGGGGGCCGGTATGAGCAGTTCTTC.

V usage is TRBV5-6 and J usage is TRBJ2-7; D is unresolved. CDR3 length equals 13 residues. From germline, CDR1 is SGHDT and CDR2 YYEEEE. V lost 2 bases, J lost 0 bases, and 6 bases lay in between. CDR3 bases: TGTGCCAGCAGCTTAGCCAGCTCCTACGAGCAGTACTTC. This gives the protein CASSLASSYEQYF. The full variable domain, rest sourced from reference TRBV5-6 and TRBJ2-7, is DAGVTQSPTHLIKTRGQQVTLRCSPKSGHDTVSWYQQALGQGPQFIFQYYEEEERQRGNFPDRFSGHQFPNYSSELNVNALLLGDSALYLCASSLASSYEQYFGPGTRLTVT.